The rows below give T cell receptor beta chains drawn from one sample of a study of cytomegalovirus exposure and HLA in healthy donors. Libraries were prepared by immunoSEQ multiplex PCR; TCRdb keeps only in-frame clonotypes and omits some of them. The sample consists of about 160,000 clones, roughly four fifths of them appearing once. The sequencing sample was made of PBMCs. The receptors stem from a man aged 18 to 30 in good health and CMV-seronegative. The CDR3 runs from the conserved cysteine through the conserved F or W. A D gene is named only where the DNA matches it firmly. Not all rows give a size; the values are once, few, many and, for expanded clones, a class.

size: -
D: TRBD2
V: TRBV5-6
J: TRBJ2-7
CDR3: CASSLPGGQGSEQYF
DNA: TGTGCCAGCAGCTTGCCGGGAGGCCAGGGTAGCGAGCAGTACTTC

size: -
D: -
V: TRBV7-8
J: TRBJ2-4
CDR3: CASSLVARSLAKNIQYF
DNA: TGTGCCAGCAGCTTAGTCGCCCGGAGTTTAGCCAAAAACATTCAGTACTTC

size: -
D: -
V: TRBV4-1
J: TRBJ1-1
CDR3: CASSRGLNSNTEAFF
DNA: TGCGCCAGCAGCCGAGGACTAAATTCGAACACTGAAGCTTTCTTT

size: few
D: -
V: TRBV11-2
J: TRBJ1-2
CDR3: CASSSPWAYGYTF
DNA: TGTGCCAGCAGCTCCCCCTGGGCCTATGGCTACACCTTC

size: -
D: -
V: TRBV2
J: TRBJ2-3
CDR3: CASSAGSDTQYF
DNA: TGTGCCAGCAGTGCCGGGTCTGATACGCAGTATTTT

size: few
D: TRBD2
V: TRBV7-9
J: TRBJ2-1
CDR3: CSSSSSGLAGVNEQFF
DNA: TGTTCCAGCAGCTCTTCCGGGCTAGCGGGCGTTAATGAGCAGTTCTTC

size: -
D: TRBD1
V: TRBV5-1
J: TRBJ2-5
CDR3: CASSSHRGQGAETQYF
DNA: TGCGCCAGCAGTTCCCATAGGGGACAGGGGGCTGAGACCCAGTACTTC

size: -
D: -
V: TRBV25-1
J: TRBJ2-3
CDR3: CASSETSTDTQYF
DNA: TGTGCCAGCAGTGAAACTAGCACAGATACGCAGTATTTT

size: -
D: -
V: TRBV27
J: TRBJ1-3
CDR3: CASSLARGGNTIYF
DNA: TGTGCCAGCAGTTTGGCCAGGGGTGGAAACACCATATATTTT

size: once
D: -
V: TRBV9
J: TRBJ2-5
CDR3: CASSVDEGVHQETQYF
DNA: TGTGCCAGCAGCGTAGATGAGGGAGTGCATCAAGAGACCCAGTACTTC

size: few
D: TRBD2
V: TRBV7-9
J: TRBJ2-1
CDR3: CASSPLAGAFNEQFF
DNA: TGTGCCAGCAGCCCCTTGGCGGGAGCATTCAATGAGCAGTTCTTC

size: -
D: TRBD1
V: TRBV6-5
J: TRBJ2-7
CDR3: CASSYGTADLYEQYF
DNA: TGTGCCAGCAGTTACGGGACAGCCGACCTCTACGAGCAGTACTTC

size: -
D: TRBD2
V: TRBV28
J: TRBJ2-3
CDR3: CASSLSPVSSGWPDTQYF
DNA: TGTGCCAGCAGTTTATCGCCTGTTTCTAGCGGGTGGCCAGATACGCAGTATTTT

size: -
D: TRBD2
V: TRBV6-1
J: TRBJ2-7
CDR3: CASSERLAGGYEQYF
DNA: TGTGCCAGCAGTGAACGGCTAGCGGGAGGCTACGAGCAGTACTTC

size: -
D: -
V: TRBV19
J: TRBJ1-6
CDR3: CASRETGNSPLHF
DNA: TGTGCCAGTAGGGAGACGGGAAATTCACCCCTCCACTTT

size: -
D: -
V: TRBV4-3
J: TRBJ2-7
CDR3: CASSQQLESYEQYF
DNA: TGCGCCAGCAGCCAGCAACTAGAATCCTACGAGCAGTACTTC

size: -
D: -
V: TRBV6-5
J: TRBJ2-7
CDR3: CASSRTSNNPGQYF
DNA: TGTGCCAGCAGCCGTACTAGTAATAACCCAGGGCAGTACTTC

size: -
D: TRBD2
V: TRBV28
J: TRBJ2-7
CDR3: CASAYGGSMYEQYF
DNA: TGTGCCAGCGCCTATGGCGGGAGTATGTACGAGCAGTACTTC

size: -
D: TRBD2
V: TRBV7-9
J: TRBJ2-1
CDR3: CASSPRLAFYNEQFF
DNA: TGTGCCAGCAGCCCCCGACTAGCCTTCTACAATGAGCAGTTCTTC

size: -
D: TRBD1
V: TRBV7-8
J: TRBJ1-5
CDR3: CASSLDRDRDQDQPQHF
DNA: TGTGCCAGCAGCTTAGATCGGGACAGGGATCAGGATCAGCCCCAGCATTTT

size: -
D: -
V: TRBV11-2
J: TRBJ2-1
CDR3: CASSPVLAQQEQFF
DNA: TGTGCCAGCAGCCCCGTTCTAGCGCAACAGGAGCAGTTCTTC

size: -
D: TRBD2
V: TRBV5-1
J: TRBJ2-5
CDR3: CASSQTAASGTQETQYF
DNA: TGCGCCAGCAGCCAGACAGCCGCTAGCGGGACCCAAGAGACCCAGTACTTC

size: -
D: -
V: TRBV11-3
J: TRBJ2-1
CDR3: CASSLKVAGWDEQFF
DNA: TGTGCCAGCAGCTTAAAGGTGGCGGGGTGGGATGAGCAGTTCTTC

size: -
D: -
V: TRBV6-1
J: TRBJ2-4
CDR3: CASSEEGPNIQYF
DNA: TGTGCCAGCAGTGAGGAGGGCCCGAACATTCAGTACTTC

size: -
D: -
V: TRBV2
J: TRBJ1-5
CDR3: CASSEDLRGGWPQHF
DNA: TGTGCCAGCAGTGAAGACCTTAGAGGAGGCTGGCCCCAGCATTTT

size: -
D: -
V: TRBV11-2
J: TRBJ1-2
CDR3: CASSPLTRLAYGYTF
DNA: TGTGCCAGCAGCCCTTTGACACGTCTGGCATATGGCTACACCTTC

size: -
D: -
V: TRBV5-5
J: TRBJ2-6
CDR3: CASSLGQGSGANVLTF
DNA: TGTGCCAGCAGCTTGGGGCAGGGCTCTGGGGCCAACGTCCTGACTTTC

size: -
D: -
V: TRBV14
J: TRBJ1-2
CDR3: CAGSQPQGGYTF
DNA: TGTGCCGGCAGCCAGCCACAGGGCGGCTACACCTTC

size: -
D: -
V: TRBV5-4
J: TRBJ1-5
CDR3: CASSLFGASDQPQHF
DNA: TGTGCCAGCAGCTTGTTTGGGGCATCCGATCAGCCCCAGCATTTT

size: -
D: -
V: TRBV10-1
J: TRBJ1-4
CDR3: CASRRDNNEKLFF
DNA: TGCGCCAGCAGACGGGACAATAATGAAAAACTGTTTTTT

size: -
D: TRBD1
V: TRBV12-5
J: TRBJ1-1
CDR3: CASGLGDRGGTEAFF
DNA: TGTGCTAGTGGTTTGGGAGACAGGGGGGGCACTGAAGCTTTCTTT

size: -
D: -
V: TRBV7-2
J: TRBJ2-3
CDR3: CASSLVRGGDTQYF
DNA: TGTGCCAGCAGCTTAGTTCGGGGTGGAGATACGCAGTATTTT

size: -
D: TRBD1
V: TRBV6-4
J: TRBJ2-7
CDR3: CASSEEGNRGTYGQYF
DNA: TGTGCCAGCAGTGAGGAAGGGAACAGGGGCACCTACGGGCAGTACTTC

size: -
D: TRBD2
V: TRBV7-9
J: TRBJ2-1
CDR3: CASSVTSGRGNEQFF
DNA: TGTGCCAGCAGCGTGACTAGCGGGAGGGGCAATGAGCAGTTCTTC

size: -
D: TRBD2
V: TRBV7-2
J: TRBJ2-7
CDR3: CASSLGSSGTYEQYF
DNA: TGTGCCAGCAGCTTGGGATCTAGCGGGACCTACGAGCAGTACTTC

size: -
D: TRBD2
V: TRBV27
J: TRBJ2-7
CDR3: CASSPGTSGYEQYF
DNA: TGTGCCAGCAGTCCGGGGACTAGCGGCTACGAGCAGTACTTC